What follows are 3 T cell receptor beta chains derived from one specimen sequenced in a study of OX40 agonist ivuxolimab in advanced cancers. The repertoire was sequenced with immunoSEQ multiplex PCR; TCRdb's copy has only in-frame clones and lacks some. The sample has approximately 70,000 clones, around 90% seen once; the top ten hold more than 0.85%. Sequenced material: CD4+ or CD8+ T cells sorted from blood, taken in a trial of the OX40 agonist ivuxolimab. The receptors were sampled from an adult with an advanced solid tumor such as melanoma, head and neck, liver or kidney cancer.

The rearrangement joins TRBV19 to TRBJ1-2; 8 bases map to TRBD1. The trim removed 5 bases at V and 8 bases at J, leaving 10 bases unmatched. Germline assignment: CDR1 LNHDA and CDR2 SQIVND (reference sequence). There are 14 residues in the CDR3. The CDR3 DNA follows: TGTGCCAGTAGTCGTATAACCGGGACAGGAGGCTACACCTTC. It codes for CASSRITGTGGYTF.

The CDR3: CASSLGGDKNIQYF. CDR3 in DNA: TGTGCCAGCAGCTTAGGAGGGGATAAAAACATTCAGTACTTC. This sequence joins TRBV7-2 and TRBJ2-4, with D perhaps given as TRBD1 or TRBD2 (5 bases each). The V end was cut by 1 base, the J end by 4 bases, with 8 bases between. The germline V gene encodes CDR1 SGHTA and CDR2 FQGNSA. This CDR3 has 14 residues.

This clone is a singleton in its sample. The chain combines TRBV6-6 with TRBJ1-2; possible D gene TRBD1, 6 bases. Germline CDR1 MNHNY, CDR2 SVGAGI (reference sequence). This CDR3 is built from 15 residues. Trimming pared 5 bases from V and 2 bases from J, leaving 15 bases between. Here the CDR3 DNA reads TGTGCCAGCAGTCCCCGGACAGCGGGAAACTATGGCTACACCTTC. As protein: CASSPRTAGNYGYTF.